This T cell receptor beta chain is drawn from a study of blood T cell repertoires in COVID-19. With 4 bases clipped from V and 2 bases from J, the junction kept 8 bases outside the gene matches. CDR1 SGHRS and CDR2 YFSETQ come from the germline V gene. The CDR3 has 16 residues. Sequenced by immunoSEQ multiplex PCR; TCRdb stores in-frame clones only, minus some. The table lists about 180,000 clones, over 75% of them singletons, with about 7% in the top ten. This clone was counted once. The origin of this receptor is a man between 65 and 85 years old with active or convalescent COVID-19. Sample: peripheral blood. The chain couples TRBV5-1 to TRBJ2-2; 7 positions match TRBD1. Here the CDR3 reads CASSPQTGENTGELFF. The CDR3 coding sequence is TGCGCCAGCAGCCCCCAAACAGGGGAAAACACCGGGGAGCTGTTTTTT.